Below are 5 T cell receptor beta chains sequenced from a single sample in a study of T cells expressing NK-cell markers. TCRdb reprocessed the 5' RACE reads and keeps a single row for each CDR3 protein, giving no DNA. This table lists about 460,000 distinct CDR3 sequences. Input material: blood T cells: a sorted CD56 or NKG2C T cell subset, CD4+ or CD8+ T cells, or bulk PBMC T cells (not recorded which). The receptor set was obtained from a woman aged 45-59 years in good health.

The CDR3: CSVGEAISSYNEQFF. The chain recombines TRBV29-1 with TRBJ2-1. The CDR3 length is 15 residues. CDR1 and CDR2 (germline): SQVTM, ANQGSEA.

CDR3 loop: CASSPGLENTEAFF. J is TRBJ1-1 and V is TRBV9; TCRdb's D call of TRBD1 is untestable without DNA. Germline V gene sequence: CDR1 SGDLS, CDR2 YYNGEE. CDR3 size: 14 residues.

V usage is TRBV24-1 and J usage is TRBJ2-7; TCRdb reports TRBD2, a call that lacks DNA to check it against. CDR1 KGHDR and CDR2 SFDVKD come from the germline V gene. This CDR3 spans 16 amino acids. CDR3: CATSDLMPSGTYEQYF.

V usage is TRBV25-1 and J usage is TRBJ2-6; no DNA is available, so the TRBD2 call from TCRdb remains unchecked. The CDR3 consists of 13 residues. Per the germline V gene, CDR1 is MGHDK and CDR2 is SYGVNS. This chain's CDR3 is CAASATGANVLTF. Full variable domain (remainder filled in from reference TRBV25-1 and TRBJ2-6): EADIYQTPRYLVIGTGKKITLECSQTMGHDKMYWYQQDPGMELHLIHYSYGVNSTEKGDLSSESTVSRIRTEHFPLTLESARPSHTSQYLCAASATGANVLTFGAGSRLTVL.

This sequence joins TRBV12-3 or TRBV12-4 and TRBJ2-7. There are 12 residues in the CDR3. This CDR3 reads CASSRNIYEQYF.